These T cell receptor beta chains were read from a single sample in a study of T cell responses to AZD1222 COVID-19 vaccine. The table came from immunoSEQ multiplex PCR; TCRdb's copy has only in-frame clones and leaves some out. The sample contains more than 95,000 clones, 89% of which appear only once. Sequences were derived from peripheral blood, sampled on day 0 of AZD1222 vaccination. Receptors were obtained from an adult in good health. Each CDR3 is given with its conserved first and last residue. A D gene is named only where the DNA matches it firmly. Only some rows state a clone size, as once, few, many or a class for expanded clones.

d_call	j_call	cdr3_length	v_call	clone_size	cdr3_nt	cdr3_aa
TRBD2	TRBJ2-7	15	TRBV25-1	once	TGTGCCAGCAGTGGACTAGCGGGAGATGGCTACGAGCAGTACTTC	CASSGLAGDGYEQYF
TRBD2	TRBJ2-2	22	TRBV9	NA	TGTGCCAGCAGCGTCTACTCCGGGACTAGCGGATATCTACGCGCGAACACCGGGGAGCTGTTTTTT	CASSVYSGTSGYLRANTGELFF
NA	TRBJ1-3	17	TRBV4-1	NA	TGCGCCAGCAGCCAAGGGGACGGTCCCTTCTCTGGAAACACCATATATTTT	CASSQGDGPFSGNTIYF
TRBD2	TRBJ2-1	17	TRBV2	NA	TGTGCCAGCAGCTCCGGGGTAGCGGGCAACCTCTACAATGAGCAGTTCTTC	CASSSGVAGNLYNEQFF
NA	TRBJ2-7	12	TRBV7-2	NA	TGTGCCAGCAGCCCCAGATACTACGAGCAGTACTTC	CASSPRYYEQYF
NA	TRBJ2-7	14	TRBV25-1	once	TGTGCCAGCAGTTCGGACAGAAGCTCCTACGAGCAGTACTTC	CASSSDRSSYEQYF
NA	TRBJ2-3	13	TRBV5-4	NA	TGTGCCAGCAGTTCTGGACTGGGAGATACGCAGTATTTT	CASSSGLGDTQYF
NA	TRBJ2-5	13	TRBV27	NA	TGTGCCAGCAGTTTGGGCAGGAAAGGGACCCAGTACTTC	CASSLGRKGTQYF
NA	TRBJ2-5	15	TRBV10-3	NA	TGTGCCATCAGTGACTCAGTTCTCTCCGAAGAGACCCAGTACTTC	CAISDSVLSEETQYF
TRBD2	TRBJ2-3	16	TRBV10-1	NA	TGCGCCAGCAGTGAGTCCAGCGGGGAATCCACAGATACGCAGTATTTT	CASSESSGESTDTQYF
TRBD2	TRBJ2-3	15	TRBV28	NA	TGTGCCAGCAGTTTGCGGGGGACTAGCACAGATACGCAGTATTTT	CASSLRGTSTDTQYF
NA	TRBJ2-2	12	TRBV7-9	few	TGTGCCAGCAGCTGGATTCCCGGGGAGCTGTTTTTT	CASSWIPGELFF
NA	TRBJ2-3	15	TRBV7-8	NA	TGTGCCAGCAGCTTACGACCGATAGGGACAGATACGCAGTATTTT	CASSLRPIGTDTQYF
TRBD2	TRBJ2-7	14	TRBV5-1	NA	TGCGCCAGCGGGGCGACTAGCGGGAGTTACGAGCAGTACTTC	CASGATSGSYEQYF
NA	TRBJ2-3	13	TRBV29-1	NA	TGCAGCTTCGGTCCTAGCGGCACAGATACGCAGTATTTT	CSFGPSGTDTQYF
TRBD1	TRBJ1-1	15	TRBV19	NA	TGTGCCAGTAAAGACAGGGGGCTTTCGAACACTGAAGCTTTCTTT	CASKDRGLSNTEAFF
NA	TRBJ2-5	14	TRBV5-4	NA	TGTGCCAGCAGCAGACGACAGTTCCAAGAGACCCAGTACTTC	CASSRRQFQETQYF
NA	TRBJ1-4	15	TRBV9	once	TGTGCCAGCAGCGTAGCGGCAGGACCTAATGAAAAACTGTTTTTT	CASSVAAGPNEKLFF
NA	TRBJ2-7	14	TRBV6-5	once	TGTGCCAGCAAGGAGGACCCCAGATCCTACGAGCAGTACTTC	CASKEDPRSYEQYF
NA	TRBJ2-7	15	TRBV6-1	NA	TGTGCCAGCAGTGAAAAGGTAGCGGAATCCTACGAGCAGTACTTC	CASSEKVAESYEQYF
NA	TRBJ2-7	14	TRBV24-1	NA	TGTGCCACCAGTGACCGACAGGGAGGCTACGAGCAGTACTTC	CATSDRQGGYEQYF
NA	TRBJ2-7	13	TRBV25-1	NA	TGTGCCAGCAGTGAACGGACCGAAGCGGAGTATAACTTC	CASSERTEAEYNF
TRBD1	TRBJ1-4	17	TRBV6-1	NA	TGTGCCAGCAGTGATCCGGGACAGGGTTTCACTAATGAAAAACTGTTTTTT	CASSDPGQGFTNEKLFF
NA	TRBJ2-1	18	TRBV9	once	TGTGCCAGCAGCGTTAACATGCCGGGGCCCCTAATGGACAATGAGCAGTTCTTC	CASSVNMPGPLMDNEQFF
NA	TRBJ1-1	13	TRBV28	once	TGTGCCAGCAGTTTATCGAGGAACACTGAAGCTTTCTTT	CASSLSRNTEAFF
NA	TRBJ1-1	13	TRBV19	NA	TGTGCCACTTTTGGGCAGGGGAGGACTGAAGCTTTCTTT	CATFGQGRTEAFF
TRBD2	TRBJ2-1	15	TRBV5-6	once	TGTGCCAGCGGACTGGTAAGGGCGGGAGGAAATGAGCAGTTCTTC	CASGLVRAGGNEQFF
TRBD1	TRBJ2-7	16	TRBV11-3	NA	TGTGCCAGCAGCTTAGGGCCGCCGGGACAGGGCTACGAGCAGTACTTC	CASSLGPPGQGYEQYF
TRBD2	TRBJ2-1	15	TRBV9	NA	TGTGCCAGCAGCGTAGGTAGCGGGAGTTACAATGAGCAGTTCTTC	CASSVGSGSYNEQFF
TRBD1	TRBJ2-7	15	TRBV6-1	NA	TGTGCCAGCAGTGAAGTGGGACAGGGAACCTACGAGCAGTACTTC	CASSEVGQGTYEQYF